One sample yielded the 2 T cell receptor beta chains listed below, sequenced in a study of blood T cell repertoires in COVID-19. Sequenced by immunoSEQ multiplex PCR; TCRdb stores in-frame clones only, minus some. Of about 200,000 clones in the sample, around four fifths were seen once. The sequencing input was peripheral blood. These receptors all come from a man aged 60-69 years with COVID-19, enrolled during active disease.

The V gene is TRBV10-3, the J gene TRBJ2-1; a weak D match, TRBD2 (5 bases). The CDR3 spans 15 residues. Per germline, CDR1 ENHRY and CDR2 SYGVKD. V was shortened by 3 bases and J by 2 bases, with 11 bases between the two germline ends. CDR3 protein: CAISDGIGAYNEQFF. CDR3 DNA sequence: TGTGCCATCAGTGACGGCATCGGGGCCTACAATGAGCAGTTCTTC.

The gene calls are TRBV5-1 and TRBJ1-1; TRBD1 is a possible D gene (5 bases). The germline gives CDR1 SGHRS, CDR2 YFSETQ. V was pared by 3 bases and J by 3 bases, with 9 bases between. The CDR3 runs 13 residues. DNA for the CDR3: TGCGCCAGCAGCTGGGGGGGAGACACTGAAGCTTTCTTT. Amino acids: CASSWGGDTEAFF.